This T cell receptor (beta chain) was profiled in a study of CD8 T cells in Susac syndrome. Study context: Susac syndrome patients were untreated, on corticosteroids with some adding intravenous immunoglobulin, or on intravenous immunoglobulin only.

When the RNA was reverse transcribed, random hexamers were used with an input of roughly 0.45 to 1 ug. TCRdb processed the immunoSEQ multiplex PCR reads anew with MiXCR; each CDR3 protein has one entry. The sample carries 200,000 to 250,000 distinct CDR3 sequences, approximately 94% recorded once. From germline, CDR1 is ENHRY and CDR2 SYGVKD. The CDR3 covers 13 residues. Trimming took off 3 bases at V and 2 bases at J, with 5 bases between the two ends. CD8+ and CD4+ T cells taken from blood had their TCR beta sequenced. This chain links TRBV10-3 with TRBJ2-1; no reliable D call. The sequence came from a human donor with Susac syndrome. What was sequenced was CD4+ T cells from PBMCs. Here the CDR3 DNA reads TGTGCCATCAGTGAAGGTCCCTACAATGAGCAGTTCTTC. Translating it yields CAISEGPYNEQFF.